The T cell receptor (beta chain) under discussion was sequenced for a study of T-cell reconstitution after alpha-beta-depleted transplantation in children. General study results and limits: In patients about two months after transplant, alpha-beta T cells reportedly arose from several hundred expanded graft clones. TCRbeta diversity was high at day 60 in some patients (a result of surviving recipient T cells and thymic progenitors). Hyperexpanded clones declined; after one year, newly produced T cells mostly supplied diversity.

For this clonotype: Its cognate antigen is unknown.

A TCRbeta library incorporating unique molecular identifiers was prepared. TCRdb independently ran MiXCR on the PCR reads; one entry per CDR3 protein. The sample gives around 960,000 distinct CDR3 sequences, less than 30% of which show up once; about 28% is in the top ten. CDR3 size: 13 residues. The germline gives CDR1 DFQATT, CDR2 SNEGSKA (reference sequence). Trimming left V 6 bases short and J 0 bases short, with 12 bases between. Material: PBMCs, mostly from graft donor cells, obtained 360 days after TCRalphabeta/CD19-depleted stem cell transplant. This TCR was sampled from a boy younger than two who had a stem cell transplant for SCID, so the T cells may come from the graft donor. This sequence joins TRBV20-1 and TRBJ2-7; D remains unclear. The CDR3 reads CSAGYPLSYEQYF. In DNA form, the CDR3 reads TGCAGTGCGGGGTACCCCCTCTCCTACGAGCAGTACTTC.